The T cell receptor beta chain under discussion was sequenced for a study of response to subunit inactivated influenza vaccine. Whole-study findings and limits: It was the authors' suggestion that each seasonal influenza vaccination recruits few new T cells.

CDR3 length equals 13 residues. Trimming removed 4 bases at V and 1 base at J, with 10 bases between. The germline V gene encodes CDR1 SQVTM and CDR2 ANQGSEA. TCRdb reprocessed the RT-PCR reads with MiXCR, giving one entry per CDR3 protein. Among hundreds of thousands of distinct CDR3 sequences, 12% were seen once, and the ten largest hold roughly a tenth. A word on this clonotype: The antigen is not known.

The receptor was isolated from a man in his fifties who received an inactivated influenza vaccine. The genes are TRBV29-1 and TRBJ1-2; D possibly corresponds to TRBD1 (5 bases). The sequencing used PBMCs from blood, collected on the day of vaccination. The CDR3 coding sequence is TGCAGCGTTGCGGGGCAGAATAACTATGGCTACACCTTC. Protein: CSVAGQNNYGYTF.